This TCR beta chain stems from a study of blood T cell repertoires in COVID-19. Across the whole study: PBMCs, B-cell-depleted T cells, or T cells provided the cDNA or gDNA that made up the material.

As processed by the authors: By means of reference gene primer amplification, nucleated cell counts were estimated. Produced via immunoSEQ multiplex PCR; TCRdb's table is partial and in-frame only. V and J calls and clone size follow that table, whereas D and trimming were derived from the DNA. This sample yields a few hundred thousand clones, of which approximately 89% are seen a single time; about 4.5% belongs to the top ten. Per the germline V gene, CDR1 is MGHDK and CDR2 is SYGVNS. J was trimmed by 3 bases and V by 3 bases; bases with no gene match: 7. CDR3 size: 15 residues. The material sequenced was peripheral blood. The rearrangement links TRBV25-1 to TRBJ1-1; 7 bases agree with TRBD1. The source of this sequence is a middle-aged woman who had recovered from COVID-19. The CDR3 DNA follows: TGTGCCAGCAGTGATCACAGGGGTGTGGACACTGAAGCTTTCTTT. This translates into CASSDHRGVDTEAFF.